This T cell receptor (beta chain) stems from a study of shared clonotypes between healthy human individuals. Overall study: The study drew on a couple of women and three men aged 18 to 49 as donors.

General study results and limits: Naive CD4 clonotype sharing across several donors was about 5%.

V lost 7 bases, J lost 2 bases, and 7 bases stayed unmatched. The CDR3 runs 14 residues. CDR1 SNHLY and CDR2 FYNNEI come from the germline V gene. Free of recent acute infections or vaccinations, the donors were healthy HIV-negative adults. A CD45RA-negative memory subset and a CD45RA+ naive subset were separated from the CD4+ cells. Remarks on this clone: Its antigen is still unknown.

Some clones are missing from TCRdb's copy, which holds only in-frame ones; the method was immunoSEQ multiplex PCR. The sample yields around 2.5 million clones, 90% to 95% seen once. The sample taken for sequencing was naive CD4+ T cells from PBMCs. The subset denotes: CD45RA+ positively selected. The chain joins TRBV2 to TRBJ1-2; 7 bases fit TRBD1. The TCR sequence derives from a man aged 18-30 years in good health. Some clones in this sample may be carry-over from other donors' samples. The CDR3 region has the DNA TGTGCCAGCATCCAGCAGGGGGAAAACTATGGCTACACCTTC. It translates to CASIQQGENYGYTF. Drawing the rest from reference TRBV2 and TRBJ1-2, the complete variable domain is EPEVTQTPSHQVTQMGQEVILRCVPISNHLYFYWYRQILGQKVEFLVSFYNNEISEKSEIFDDQFSVERPDGSNFTLKIRSTKLEDSAMYFCASIQQGENYGYTFGSGTRLTVV.